The 12 T cell receptor beta chains in this list originate from one sample, sequenced in a study of shared clonotypes between healthy human individuals (dated by TCRdb to 2018 to 2021). The library was built by means of the immunoSEQ multiplex PCR assay. Held by TCRdb, this immuneACCESS table contains in-frame sequences only and omits some clones. Under half of the omission traces to an unresolved V gene where checked; the cause of the rest is unknown. The sample records 470,000 or so clones, 65% to 85% of which are singletons. Together, the top ten hold about an eighth of the sample. The sample comprised PBMCs. Every receptor here comes from a woman aged 40 to 50 in good health. Some clones in this sample may be carry-over from other donors' samples.

The V call is TRBV5-1, the J call TRBJ2-2, with D possibly matching TRBD2 (6 bases). Germline assignment: CDR1 SGHRS and CDR2 YFSETQ. The V and J ends lost 0 bases and 1 base respectively, with 7 bases between them. CDR3 size: 15 residues. The CDR3 region is CASSLGRENTGELFF. The CDR3 region has the DNA TGCGCCAGCAGCTTGGGGCGGGAGAACACCGGGGAGCTGTTTTTT.

This clone has a handful of counts. V and J are TRBV28 and TRBJ1-1; no firm D call. This CDR3 spans 13 amino acids. From germline, CDR1 is MDHEN and CDR2 SYDVKM. V dropped 5 bases and J dropped 0 bases, with 7 bases sitting between them. CDR3: CASSRGMNTEAFF. CDR3 nucleotides: TGTGCCAGCAGTAGAGGTATGAACACTGAAGCTTTCTTT.

V is TRBV7-9 and J is TRBJ1-1; unclear D gene. Trimming took 3 bases from V and 2 from J, leaving 10 bases between them. CDR1 and CDR2 from the germline V gene are SEHNR and FQNEAQ (reference sequence). This CDR3 has 14 amino acids. The CDR3 region has the DNA TGTGCCAGCAGCTTCACTGACCTTAACACTGAAGCTTTCTTT. This translates into CASSFTDLNTEAFF.

The V gene is TRBV27, the J gene TRBJ2-5; 8 positions match TRBD2. This CDR3 is built from 15 residues. CDR1 and CDR2 (germline): MNHEY, SMNVEV (reference sequence). V shed 3 bases and J 4 bases; nucleotides not matched to a gene: 7. The CDR3 loop reads CASSFQAGGLETQYF. The CDR3 region has the DNA TGTGCCAGCAGTTTCCAGGCGGGAGGCCTAGAGACCCAGTACTTC.

The chain links TRBV10-3 to TRBJ1-5; a possible D gene is TRBD1 (6 bases). Germline values: CDR1 ENHRY, CDR2 SYGVKD. Trimming left V 4 bases short and J 6 bases short, with 10 bases between. This CDR3 region has 13 residues. The CDR3 DNA reads as TGTGCCATCAGTGGGACAGACAGTCAGCCCCAGCATTTT. Its protein is CAISGTDSQPQHF.

This clone was seen only a few times. The chain is built from TRBV29-1 and TRBJ2-7; 10 bases agree with TRBD2. With V trimmed by 6 bases and J by 5 bases, 10 bases remained unmatched. Germline V lookup: CDR1 SQVTM, CDR2 ANQGSEA. This CDR3 contains 14 residues. CDR3 DNA: TGCAGCGTCGGCCCAGCGGGAGGGCCTGACGAGCAGTACTTC. Its protein product is CSVGPAGGPDEQYF.

The CDR3: CASSPTRQETQYF. DNA for the CDR3: TGTGCCAGCAGCCCCACTAGACAAGAGACCCAGTACTTC. V gene TRBV5-4 combines with J gene TRBJ2-5; D is perhaps TRBD2 (5 bases). The V and J ends lost 4 bases and 2 bases respectively, with 9 bases between them. In germline, CDR1 is SGHNT, CDR2 YYREEE (reference sequence). The CDR3 has 13 residues.

This clone has a handful of counts. The same CDR3 also results from other DNA sequences found in this sample. The chain employs TRBV19 and TRBJ2-2; D call uncertain. This CDR3 is built from 12 residues. From germline, CDR1 is LNHDA and CDR2 SQIVND (reference sequence). V was shortened by 1 base and J by 7 bases, with 4 bases between the two germline ends. CDR3 protein: CASSIGVGELFF. CDR3 in DNA: TGTGCCAGTAGTATAGGCGTCGGGGAGCTGTTTTTT.

The chain uses TRBV27 and TRBJ1-1; D not certain. The CDR3 loop spans 11 amino acids. Trimming removed 6 bases at V and 6 bases at J, with 8 bases between. CDR1 MNHEY and CDR2 SMNVEV come from the germline V gene (reference sequence). The CDR3 reads CASRGLAEAFF. The CDR3 DNA follows: TGTGCCAGCAGGGGTTTGGCTGAAGCTTTCTTT.

The chain carries TRBV11-2 and TRBJ1-1; D is uncertain. The CDR3 runs 15 residues. V lost 3 bases and J 1 base, leaving 12 bases between the germline ends. Germline V gene data show CDR1 as SGHAT and CDR2 as FQNNGV. CDR3 sequence (DNA): TGTGCCAGCAGCTTTGGGGTTCTTGAGAACACTGAAGCTTTCTTT. This sequence encodes CASSFGVLENTEAFF. Using reference TRBV11-2 and TRBJ1-1 for the parts outside the CDR3, the full variable domain is EAGVAQSPRYKIIEKRQSVAFWCNPISGHATLYWYQQILGQGPKLLIQFQNNGVVDDSQLPKDRFSAERLKGVDSTLKIQPAKLEDSAVYLCASSFGVLENTEAFFGQGTRLTVV.

This clone was observed a single time. This probably arose from a read error, given a far larger clone one base away. The genes are TRBV6-6 and TRBJ1-1; a possible D gene is TRBD1 (5 bases). Per the germline V gene, CDR1 is MNHNY and CDR2 is SVGAGI (reference sequence). This CDR3 region has 12 residues. The V and J ends lost 8 bases and 7 bases respectively, with 14 bases between them. CDR3: CASGKRGVEAFF. Here the CDR3 DNA reads TGTGCCAGCGGGAAACGAGGGGTTGAAGCTTTCTTT.

The V and J genes are TRBV6-5 and TRBJ1-4; D is unclear. CDR3 size: 13 residues. Trimming removed 6 bases at V and 8 bases at J, with 13 bases between. The germline V gene encodes CDR1 MNHEY and CDR2 SVGAGI. CDR3 sequence (DNA): TGTGCCAGCAGCCCAACACTTAAGGAAAAACTGTTTTTT. Translating it yields CASSPTLKEKLFF.